This T cell receptor beta chain was sequenced for a study of cytomegalovirus exposure and HLA in healthy donors. Findings and caveats of the study: Analyzed later, association rates of TCRs varied across HLA loci, with DRB1 most and HLA-C fewest. Most sequenced TCRs were rare (though some public TCRs occurred in many donors).

Use of 60 Vbeta and 13 Jbeta primers characterized the PCR. Sequencing was performed with immunoSEQ multiplex PCR; in TCRdb, only in-frame clones are kept and a portion is missing. The profile shows approximately 220,000 clones, 70% to 85% of them singletons. About this clone: As yet, its antigen is unknown.

The CDR3 runs to 16 residues. With 0 bases clipped from V and 5 bases from J, the junction kept 6 bases outside the gene matches. Germline CDR1 is SGHRS and CDR2 is YFSETQ. Among the donors, all were healthy bone marrow donors. The sequenced sample was PBMCs. The sequence derives from a girl aged 2 to 9 in good health and CMV-seronegative. The rearrangement links TRBV5-1 to TRBJ2-2, with 8 nucleotides matching TRBD1. Here the CDR3 reads CASSLAARQGTGELFF. In nucleotides, the CDR3 is TGCGCCAGCAGCTTGGCGGCTAGACAGGGGACCGGGGAGCTGTTTTTT.